This T cell receptor (beta chain) was found in a study of cytomegalovirus exposure and HLA in healthy donors. Details on this clone: The antigen remains unidentified.

CDR1 is MNHNS and CDR2 is SASEGT in the germline V gene. The V and J ends lost 3 bases and 3 bases, in that order; junction bases with no gene match: 12. This CDR3 is 19 amino acids long. Study outcomes and limitations: Presence/absence analyses treated sequencing depth as roughly uniform across donors.

Healthy donors of bone marrow made up the group. The primer mix had 60 Vbeta and 13 Jbeta primers. The protocol was immunoSEQ multiplex PCR, while the TCRdb copy is restricted to in-frame clones and leaves out a portion. The table lists roughly 140,000 clones, 78% of them singletons. V usage is TRBV6-1 and J usage is TRBJ2-5; 14 bases match TRBD2. Sequenced material: PBMCs. The TCR was taken from a man between 35 and 55 years old in good health and CMV-seropositive. In nucleotides, the CDR3 is TGTGCCAGCAGTGATAGGGGACTAGCGGGAGATGGATGGGAAGAGACCCAGTACTTC. Its translation: CASSDRGLAGDGWEETQYF.